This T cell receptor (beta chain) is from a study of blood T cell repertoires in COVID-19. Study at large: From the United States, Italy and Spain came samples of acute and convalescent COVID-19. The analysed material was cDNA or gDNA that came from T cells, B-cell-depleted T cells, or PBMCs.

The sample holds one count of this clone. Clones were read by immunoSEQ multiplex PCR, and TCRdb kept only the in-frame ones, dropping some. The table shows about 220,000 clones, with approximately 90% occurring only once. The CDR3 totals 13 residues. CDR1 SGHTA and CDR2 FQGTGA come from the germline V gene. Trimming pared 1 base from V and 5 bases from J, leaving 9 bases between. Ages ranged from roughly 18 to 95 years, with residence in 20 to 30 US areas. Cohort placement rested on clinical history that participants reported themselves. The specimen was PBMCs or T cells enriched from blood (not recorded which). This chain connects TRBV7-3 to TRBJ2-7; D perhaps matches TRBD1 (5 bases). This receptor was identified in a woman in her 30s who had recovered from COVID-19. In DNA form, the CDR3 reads TGTGCCAGCAGCTTAATGTCCAGGGACGAGCAGTACTTC. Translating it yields CASSLMSRDEQYF.